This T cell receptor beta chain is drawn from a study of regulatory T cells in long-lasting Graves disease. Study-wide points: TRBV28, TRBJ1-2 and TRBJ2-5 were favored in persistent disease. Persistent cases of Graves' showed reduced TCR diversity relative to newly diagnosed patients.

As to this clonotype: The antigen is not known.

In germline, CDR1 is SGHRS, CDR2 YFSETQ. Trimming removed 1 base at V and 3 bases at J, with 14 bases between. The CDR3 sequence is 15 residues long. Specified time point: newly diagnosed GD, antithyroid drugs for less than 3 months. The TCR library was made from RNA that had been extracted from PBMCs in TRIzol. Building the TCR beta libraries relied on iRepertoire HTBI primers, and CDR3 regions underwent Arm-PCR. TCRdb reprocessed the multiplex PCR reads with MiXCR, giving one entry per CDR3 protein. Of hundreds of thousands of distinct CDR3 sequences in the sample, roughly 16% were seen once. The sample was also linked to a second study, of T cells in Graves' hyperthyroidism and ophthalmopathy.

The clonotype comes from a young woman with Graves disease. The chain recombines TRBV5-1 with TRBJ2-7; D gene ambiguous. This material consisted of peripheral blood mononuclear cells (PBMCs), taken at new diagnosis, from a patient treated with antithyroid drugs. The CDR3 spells CASSLQPQGSYEQYF. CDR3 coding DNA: TGCGCCAGCAGCTTGCAGCCTCAAGGAAGCTACGAGCAGTACTTC.